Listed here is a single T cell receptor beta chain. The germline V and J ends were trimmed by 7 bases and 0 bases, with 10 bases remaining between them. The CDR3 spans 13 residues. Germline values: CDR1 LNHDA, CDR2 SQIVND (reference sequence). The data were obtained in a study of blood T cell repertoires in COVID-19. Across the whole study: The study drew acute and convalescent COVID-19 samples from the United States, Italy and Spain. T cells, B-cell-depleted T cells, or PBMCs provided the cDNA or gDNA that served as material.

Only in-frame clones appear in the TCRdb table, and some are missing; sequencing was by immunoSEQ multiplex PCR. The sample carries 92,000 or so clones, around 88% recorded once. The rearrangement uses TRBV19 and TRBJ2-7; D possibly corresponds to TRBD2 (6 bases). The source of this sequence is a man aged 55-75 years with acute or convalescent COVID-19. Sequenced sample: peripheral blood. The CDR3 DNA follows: TGTGCCAGTACCCCCGGGAGCTCCTACGAGCAGTACTTC. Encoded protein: CASTPGSSYEQYF.